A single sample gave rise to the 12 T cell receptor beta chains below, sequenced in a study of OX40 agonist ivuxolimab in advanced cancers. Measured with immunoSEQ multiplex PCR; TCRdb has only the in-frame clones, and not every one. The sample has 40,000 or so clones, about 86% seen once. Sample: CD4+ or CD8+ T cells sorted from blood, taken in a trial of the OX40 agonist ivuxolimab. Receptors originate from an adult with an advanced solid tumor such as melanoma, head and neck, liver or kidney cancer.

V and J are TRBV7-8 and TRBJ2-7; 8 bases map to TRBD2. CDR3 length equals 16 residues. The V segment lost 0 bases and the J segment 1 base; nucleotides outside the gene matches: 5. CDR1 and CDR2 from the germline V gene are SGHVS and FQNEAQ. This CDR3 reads CASSLAERGGSYEQYF. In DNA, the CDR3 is TGTGCCAGCAGCTTAGCCGAACGGGGGGGGTCCTACGAGCAGTACTTC.

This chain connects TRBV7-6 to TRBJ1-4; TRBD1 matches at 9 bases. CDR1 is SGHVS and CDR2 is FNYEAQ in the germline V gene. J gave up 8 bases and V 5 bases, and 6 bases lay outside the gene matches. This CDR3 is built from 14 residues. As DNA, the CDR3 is TGTGCCAGCAGCCGGACAGGGGACGGAGAAAAACTGTTTTTT. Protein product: CASSRTGDGEKLFF.

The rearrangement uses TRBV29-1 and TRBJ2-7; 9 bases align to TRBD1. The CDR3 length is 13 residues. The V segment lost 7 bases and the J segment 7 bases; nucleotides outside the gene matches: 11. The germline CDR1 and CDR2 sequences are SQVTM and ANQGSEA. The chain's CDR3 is CSAGGQGAGEQYF. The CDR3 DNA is TGCAGCGCGGGGGGACAGGGAGCGGGTGAGCAGTACTTC.

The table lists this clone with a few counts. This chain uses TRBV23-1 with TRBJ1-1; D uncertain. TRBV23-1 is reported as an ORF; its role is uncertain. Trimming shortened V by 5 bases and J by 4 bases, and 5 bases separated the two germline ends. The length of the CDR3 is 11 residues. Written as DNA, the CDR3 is TGCGCCAGCAGTATGGGCACTGAAGCTTTCTTT. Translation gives CASSMGTEAFF.

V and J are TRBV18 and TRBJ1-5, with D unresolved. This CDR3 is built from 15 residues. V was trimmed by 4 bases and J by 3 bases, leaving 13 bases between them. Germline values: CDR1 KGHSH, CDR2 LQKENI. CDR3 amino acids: CASSLTEGHNQPQHF. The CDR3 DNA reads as TGTGCCAGCTCACTGACCGAAGGCCACAATCAGCCCCAGCATTTT.

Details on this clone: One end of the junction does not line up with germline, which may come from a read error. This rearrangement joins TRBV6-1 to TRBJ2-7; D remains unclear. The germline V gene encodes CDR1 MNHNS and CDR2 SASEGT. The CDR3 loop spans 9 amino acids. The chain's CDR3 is CASSEAHTF. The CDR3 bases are TGTGCCAGCAGTGAAGCACATACCTTC.

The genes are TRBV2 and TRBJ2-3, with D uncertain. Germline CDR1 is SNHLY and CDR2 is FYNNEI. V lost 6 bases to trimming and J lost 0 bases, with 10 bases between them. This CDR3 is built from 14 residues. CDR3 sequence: CASRLGRSTDTQYF. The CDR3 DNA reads TGTGCCAGCAGGTTGGGTCGAAGCACAGATACGCAGTATTTT.

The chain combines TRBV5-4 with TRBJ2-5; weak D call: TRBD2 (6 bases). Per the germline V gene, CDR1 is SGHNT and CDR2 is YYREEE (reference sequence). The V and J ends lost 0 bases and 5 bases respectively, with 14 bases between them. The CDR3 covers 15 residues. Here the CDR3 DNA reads TGTGCCAGCAGCTTGGATAGTCGGAGGGGCGAGACCCAGTACTTC. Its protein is CASSLDSRRGETQYF. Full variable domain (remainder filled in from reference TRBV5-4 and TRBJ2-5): ETGVTQSPTHLIKTRGQQVTLRCSSQSGHNTVSWYQQALGQGPQFIFQYYREEENGRGNFPPRFSGLQFPNYSSELNVNALELDDSALYLCASSLDSRRGETQYFGPGTRLLVL.

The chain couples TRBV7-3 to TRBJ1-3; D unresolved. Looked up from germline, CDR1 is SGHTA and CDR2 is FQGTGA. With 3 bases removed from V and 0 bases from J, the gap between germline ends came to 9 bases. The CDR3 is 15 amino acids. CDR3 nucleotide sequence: TGTGCCAGCAGCTTGGATAGATCCTCTGGAAACACCATATATTTT. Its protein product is CASSLDRSSGNTIYF.

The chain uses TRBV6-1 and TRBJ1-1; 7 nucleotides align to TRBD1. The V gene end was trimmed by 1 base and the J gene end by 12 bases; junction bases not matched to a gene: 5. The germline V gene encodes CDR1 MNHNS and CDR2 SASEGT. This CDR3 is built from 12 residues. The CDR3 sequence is CASSEGTGKTFF. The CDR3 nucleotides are TGTGCCAGCAGTGAAGGGACAGGAAAAACTTTCTTT.

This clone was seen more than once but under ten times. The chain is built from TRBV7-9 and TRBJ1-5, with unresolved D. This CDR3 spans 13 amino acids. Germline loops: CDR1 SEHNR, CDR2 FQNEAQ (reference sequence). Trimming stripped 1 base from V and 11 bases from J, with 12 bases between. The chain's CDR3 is CASSLGVEGTQHF. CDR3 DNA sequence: TGTGCCAGCAGCTTAGGGGTGGAGGGCACCCAGCATTTT.

CDR3 DNA: TGTGCCAGTAGTAGAACTAGCGGGAGAGGAAGAGAGACCCAGTACTTC. This gives the protein CASSRTSGRGRETQYF. This chain links TRBV19 with TRBJ2-5; 11 bases fit TRBD2. Germline V gene sequence: CDR1 LNHDA, CDR2 SQIVND (reference sequence). The CDR3 covers 16 residues. V trimming: 4 bases; J trimming: 4 bases; junction bases outside the gene matches: 8. Full variable domain (outside the CDR3, taken from reference TRBV19 and TRBJ2-5): DGGITQSPKYLFRKEGQNVTLSCEQNLNHDAMYWYRQDPGQGLRLIYYSQIVNDFQKGDIAEGYSVSREKKESFPLTVTSAQKNPTAFYLCASSRTSGRGRETQYFGPGTRLLVL.